A single T cell receptor (beta chain) is shown here with its context. The sample originates from a study of OX40 agonist ivuxolimab in advanced cancers. Study context: Patients receiving dose escalation had hepatocellular carcinoma, melanoma, renal cell or head and neck cancer.

Generated by immunoSEQ multiplex PCR, the TCRdb table keeps only in-frame clones and is missing some. The sample consists of about 40,000 clones, more than 75% of them appearing once. V shed 0 bases and J shed 3 bases, with 12 bases lying between them. In germline, CDR1 is MRHNA, CDR2 SNTAGT. The CDR3 is 15 residues long. The genes are TRBV6-4 and TRBJ2-7; no clear D gene. The clonotype comes from an adult with an advanced solid tumor such as melanoma, head and neck, liver or kidney cancer. Sequenced here: CD4+ or CD8+ T cells sorted from blood, sampled in a trial of the OX40 agonist ivuxolimab. CDR3 region: CASSDSGDSLYEQYF. DNA for the CDR3: TGTGCCAGCAGTGACTCAGGCGACTCCCTCTACGAGCAGTACTTC.